A selection of T cell receptor beta chains follows, all from one sample in a study of T-cell memory formation after mild COVID-19. TCRdb reanalysed the 5' RACE reads using MiXCR and keeps one entry per CDR3 protein. The sample has 290,000 or so distinct CDR3 sequences, roughly a fifth seen once. Sequencing used PBMCs or a T cell subset sorted from them (not recorded which). Source of these receptors: a man between 18 and 35 years old who had mild COVID-19 (a few samples of this study predate the infection). Cell type and time point are not known. CDR3s leave out the opening cysteine and the closing phenylalanine or tryptophan. The order of the fields is V gene, J gene, CDR3 protein.

TRBV24-1	TRBJ2-3	ATGPPGTDTQY
TRBV7-2	TRBJ1-4	ASSLARQGGEKLF
TRBV4-1	TRBJ2-5	ASSQHGTGLETQY
TRBV24-1	TRBJ1-5	ATSVGGSNQPQH
TRBV21-1	TRBJ1-5	ASSKAPTGLQPQH
TRBV12-3/TRBV12-4	TRBJ1-3	ASSLVGQRSGNTIY
TRBV6-5	TRBJ2-7	ASSPRATGEQY
TRBV6-5	TRBJ2-3	ASSYSLAGEEGTQY
TRBV28	TRBJ1-4	ASSPYLAATNEKLF
TRBV9	TRBJ2-3	ASSVGDQGREDTQY
TRBV9	TRBJ2-7	ASSPQVGQGASYEQY
TRBV5-6	TRBJ2-3	ASSSFGRSSTDTQY
TRBV20-1	TRBJ2-5	SASDRQETQY
TRBV6-2/TRBV6-3	TRBJ2-3	ASTWWIGTDTQY
TRBV2	TRBJ2-7	ASSRDREAYEQY
TRBV30	TRBJ2-5	AGEPPSGEETQY
TRBV7-2	TRBJ2-4	ASSLAGNSIQY
TRBV29-1	TRBJ2-3	SVEVWGKGATDTQY